The sequence of this TCR beta chain was determined in a study of tumor-infiltrating lymphocytes in primary liver carcinoma. Study-wide results and caveats: Tumor-blood pairs (like tumor-adjacent pairs) overlapped less than tumor region pairs did. The proportion of top clones found throughout all five tumor regions was only about 8-25%.

Each 20-30 mg portion of unsorted bulk tissue served as the source for co-extraction of RNA and DNA. Surgical resection was the treatment these patients received for primary liver carcinoma. Researchers took samples from five separate regions of each tumor. This CDR3 is 14 amino acids long. Germline V gene sequence: CDR1 SNHLY, CDR2 FYNNEI. Note on this clonotype: Its antigen remains unknown. Compared with germline, one end of the junction differs, possibly owing to a read error.

Constant-region priming of 500 ng total RNA yielded TCR beta cDNA. Researchers made the TCR beta libraries by running three nested multiplex PCR rounds with slightly modified ARM-PCR. For around 9 cycles apiece, the opening two PCR rounds ran with TRBV1-TRBV30 forward primers and a C-beta reverse primer. TCRdb processed the multiplex PCR reads anew with MiXCR; each CDR3 protein has one entry. Of 100,000 or so distinct CDR3 sequences in the sample, around two thirds were seen once. The chain couples TRBV2 to TRBJ1-1; 7 bases line up with TRBD1. The origin of this receptor is a woman aged 55-70 years with primary liver carcinoma and hepatitis B virus infection. The sample consisted of liver tumor tissue from sampling region 5. Stated subset: tumor region T5, tumor centre. The CDR3, as DNA: TGTACCAGCAGTGAGCGGACAGGATCGGCTGAAGCTTTCTTT. Residues: CTSSERTGSAEAFF.